This note documents a single T cell receptor beta chain sequence. The antigen is undetermined. The data were taken from a study of a mutant IDH1 vaccine in newly diagnosed glioma. Noted time point: week 35, safety follow-up. All doses held 300 ug of mutant IDH1 20-mer peptide, with topical imiquimod. Clones were read by immunoSEQ multiplex PCR, and TCRdb kept only the in-frame ones, dropping some. This table holds about 40,000 clones, about 83% found once. The CDR3 length is 16 residues. Losses at the gene ends were 5 bases for V and 7 bases for J; bases not matched to a gene: 10. The germline V gene has CDR1 SGHNT and CDR2 YYREEE (reference sequence).

The rearrangement links TRBV5-4 to TRBJ2-1; 12 bases fit TRBD2. This TCR was recovered from a woman between 45 and 60 years old with glioma. This specimen consisted of PBMCs, obtained from a glioma patient whose treatment included an IDH1 peptide vaccine. The CDR3 region is CASRPPSGGALNEQFF. CDR3 DNA: TGTGCCAGCAGACCCCCTAGCGGGGGGGCCCTAAATGAGCAGTTCTTC.